These 18 T cell receptor beta chains were all obtained from the same sample, sequenced in a study of T cell repertoires in cytomegalovirus infection (dated by TCRdb to the late 2010s). Instrument on record: Illumina HiSeq 1500. TCRdb took the public reads, trimmed them with fastp at Q25, ran MiXCR for clone calling and kept in-frame beta chains. Rows with one shared CDR3 protein collapse into an entry with the most common genes and DNA. In all, the sample holds some 350,000 distinct CDR3 sequences, and roughly 20% of those were seen once. The ten largest clones represent 7.5% to 9.5% of the sample. Sequencing was performed on PBMCs. The receptors stem from a human donor in good health (CMV status not recorded). Some clones in this sample may be carry-over from other donors' samples.

The chain joins TRBV2 to TRBJ1-2; D gene ambiguous. In germline, CDR1 is SNHLY, CDR2 FYNNEI. V was shortened by 3 bases and J by 6 bases, with 11 bases between the two germline ends. CDR3 length: 13 amino acids. The CDR3 is CASSESWQDGYTF. The CDR3 region has the DNA TGTGCCAGCAGTGAGTCGTGGCAGGATGGCTACACCTTC. The variable domain in full, with the rest retrieved from reference TRBV2 and TRBJ1-2, is EPEVTQTPSHQVTQMGQEVILRCVPISNHLYFYWYRQILGQKVEFLVSFYNNEISEKSEIFDDQFSVERPDGSNFTLKIRSTKLEDSAMYFCASSESWQDGYTFGSGTRLTVV.

This clonotype came up many times. The chain is built from TRBV7-2 and TRBJ2-2; D possibly corresponds to TRBD2 (7 bases). The V end lost 7 bases, the J end lost 7 bases, and 19 bases lay between the germline ends. The germline gives CDR1 SGHTA, CDR2 FQGNSA. This CDR3 has 15 residues. In DNA form, the CDR3 reads TGTGCCAGCACCCCCGGGGGGCTAGCTTTCGGGGAGCTGTTTTTT. It codes for CASTPGGLAFGELFF.

In this sample, this clonotype turned up a few times. The chain couples TRBV7-2 to TRBJ1-2, with D maybe TRBD1 (5 bases). This CDR3 has 14 residues. Trimming shortened V by 6 bases and J by 8 bases, and 19 bases separated the two germline ends. Germline V gene lookup returns CDR1 SGHTA and CDR2 FQGNSA. CDR3 nucleotides: TGTGCCAGCAGTCCCCAAAGCGGGGGACCCGGCTACACCTTC. This gives the protein CASSPQSGGPGYTF.

This clonotype ranks as medium-sized. The chain combines TRBV7-8 with TRBJ1-1; the D gene is possibly TRBD1 (6 bases). Germline loops: CDR1 SGHVS, CDR2 FQNEAQ. V dropped 7 bases and J dropped 0 bases, with 21 bases sitting between them. CDR3 size: 17 residues. CDR3: CASTSTFRGHMNTEAFF. The CDR3 nucleotides are TGTGCCAGCACCTCCACCTTCCGGGGACATATGAACACTGAAGCTTTCTTT. Filled out from reference TRBV7-8 and TRBJ1-1, the complete variable domain reads GAGVSQSPRYKVAKRGQDVALRCDPISGHVSLFWYQQALGQGPEFLTYFQNEAQLDKSGLPSDRFFAERPEGSVSTLKIQRTQQEDSAVYLCASTSTFRGHMNTEAFFGQGTRLTVV.

The J gene is TRBJ1-4, the V gene TRBV2; D is ambiguous. Trimming left V 8 bases short and J 0 bases short, with 13 bases between. Germline assignment: CDR1 SNHLY and CDR2 FYNNEI. The CDR3 sequence is 15 residues long. CDR3 protein: CASEGDPTTNEKLFF. CDR3 nucleotides: TGTGCCAGCGAAGGTGACCCGACAACTAATGAAAAACTGTTTTTT. Full variable domain (rest looked up from reference TRBV2 and TRBJ1-4): EPEVTQTPSHQVTQMGQEVILRCVPISNHLYFYWYRQILGQKVEFLVSFYNNEISEKSEIFDDQFSVERPDGSNFTLKIRSTKLEDSAMYFCASEGDPTTNEKLFFGSGTQLSVL.

This clonotype was observed at least ten times. The chain is built from TRBV7-2 and TRBJ1-1, with D maybe TRBD1 (6 bases). Trimming left V 6 bases short and J 0 bases short, with 8 bases between. This CDR3 has 13 residues. The germline gives CDR1 SGHTA, CDR2 FQGNSA. CDR3 nucleotide sequence: TGTGCCAGCAGAGGGACACTGAACACTGAAGCTTTCTTT. The encoded protein is CASRGTLNTEAFF. The entire variable domain, with the rest obtained from reference TRBV7-2 and TRBJ1-1, is as follows: GAGVSQSPSNKVTEKGKDVELRCDPISGHTALYWYRQSLGQGLEFLIYFQGNSAPDKSGLPSDRFSAERTGGSVSTLTIQRTQQEDSAVYLCASRGTLNTEAFFGQGTRLTVV.

The rearrangement joins TRBV20-1 to TRBJ1-3; 7 bases are a match to TRBD1. V was pared by 5 bases and J by 5 bases, with 6 bases of the junction left unmatched. This CDR3 is 13 amino acids long. Looked up from germline, CDR1 is DFQATT and CDR2 is SNEGSKA (reference sequence). This chain's CDR3 is CSALGQTRNTIYF. The CDR3 DNA follows: TGCAGTGCTCTGGGACAGACCCGAAACACCATATATTTT.

The gene calls are TRBV20-1 and TRBJ1-6; no clear D. From germline, CDR1 is DFQATT and CDR2 SNEGSKA (reference sequence). This CDR3 has 12 amino acids. V dropped 4 bases and J dropped 4 bases, with 5 bases sitting between them. CDR3 sequence reads: CSANSYNSPLHF. As DNA, the CDR3 is TGCAGTGCTAACAGTTATAATTCACCCCTCCACTTT.

This clonotype was detected many times. The chain has TRBV7-8 and TRBJ2-7; 13 nucleotides align to TRBD2. With 1 base clipped from V and 6 bases from J, the junction kept 0 bases outside the gene matches. CDR1 and CDR2 (germline): SGHVS, FQNEAQ. The CDR3 extends over 14 amino acids. The CDR3: CASSLGTSGSEQYF. DNA for the CDR3: TGTGCCAGCAGCTTAGGGACTAGCGGGAGCGAGCAGTACTTC.

The genes are TRBV18 and TRBJ1-4; unclear D gene. Trimming pared 6 bases from V and 6 bases from J, leaving 11 bases between. CDR1 KGHSH and CDR2 LQKENI come from the germline V gene. CDR3 length equals 13 residues. As DNA, the CDR3 is TGTGCCAGCTCCCTGGGATTGGATGAAAAACTGTTTTTT. This gives the protein CASSLGLDEKLFF.

A few counts support this clonotype. This chain uses TRBV7-2 with TRBJ2-2; a weak D match, TRBD1 (6 bases). Trimming took off 2 bases at V and 4 bases at J, with 20 bases between the two ends. This CDR3 contains 18 residues. Germline CDR1 SGHTA, CDR2 FQGNSA. The CDR3 sequence is CASSLRGWDPVGTGELFF. CDR3 nucleotide sequence: TGTGCCAGCAGCTTAAGGGGGTGGGACCCCGTGGGCACCGGGGAGCTGTTTTTT.

The CDR3 here is CATSRDVEGTQYF. The DNA of the CDR3 is TGTGCCACCAGCAGAGATGTGGAGGGGACCCAGTACTTC. The chain carries TRBV15 and TRBJ2-5, with D possibly matching TRBD2 (6 bases). CDR1 is LNHNV, CDR2 YYDKDF, per germline (reference sequence). The CDR3 loop spans 13 amino acids. V was pared by 0 bases and J by 7 bases, with 9 bases between.

This clonotype was picked up many times. This chain uses TRBV5-5 with TRBJ1-1; no clear D. This CDR3 region has 13 residues. The germline V gene has CDR1 SGHKS and CDR2 YYEKEE (reference sequence). Trimming left V 6 bases short and J 0 bases short, with 9 bases between. The CDR3 nucleotides are TGTGCCAGCATATTATTTCTGAACACTGAAGCTTTCTTT. Encoded protein: CASILFLNTEAFF.

The chain employs TRBV5-5 and TRBJ2-2; 9 nucleotides align to TRBD2. The ends lost 2 bases at V and 5 bases at J; junction bases unmatched: 1. CDR3 size: 14 residues. CDR1 and CDR2 (germline): SGHKS, YYEKEE (reference sequence). The chain's CDR3 is CASSFSGSTGELFF. The CDR3 DNA sequence: TGTGCCAGCAGCTTTAGCGGGAGTACCGGGGAGCTGTTTTTT.

This clonotype was counted ten times or more. CDR3 loop: CASSLMGTGQYNSPLHF. The CDR3 bases are TGTGCCAGCAGCTTAATGGGAACGGGACAGTATAATTCACCCCTCCACTTT. The chain employs TRBV7-8 and TRBJ1-6, with 7 bases matching TRBD1. Unmatched junction bases numbered 8, after V lost 2 bases and J lost 4 bases. This CDR3 spans 17 amino acids. Germline CDR1 SGHVS, CDR2 FQNEAQ.

This sequence joins TRBV27 and TRBJ1-1; no clear D gene. With 8 bases removed from V and 0 bases from J, the gap between germline ends came to 4 bases. CDR3 length: 11 amino acids. Germline V gives CDR1 MNHEY, CDR2 SMNVEV (reference sequence). Here the CDR3 reads CASQMNTEAFF. The CDR3 bases are TGTGCCAGCCAGATGAACACTGAAGCTTTCTTT.

The chain employs TRBV14 and TRBJ2-5, with TRBD1 as a possible D gene (6 bases). Trimming took 2 bases from V and 7 from J, leaving 14 bases between them. Germline V CDR1 and CDR2: SGHDN, FVKESK. This CDR3 contains 14 residues. The CDR3 bases are TGTGCCAGCAGCCAACAAGACAGGCTTGGGACCCAGTACTTC. Its protein is CASSQQDRLGTQYF.

At least ten counts were recorded for this clonotype. J is TRBJ2-6 and V is TRBV7-8; D is uncertain. The CDR3 is 16 residues long. Looked up from germline, CDR1 is SGHVS and CDR2 is FQNEAQ. V was clipped by 5 bases and J by 1 base, with 12 bases between them. This CDR3 reads CASSPFYTSGANVLTF. CDR3 coding DNA: TGTGCCAGCAGCCCCTTTTATACGTCTGGGGCCAACGTCCTGACTTTC.